The clone carrying this T cell receptor (beta chain) was picked up many times. Its antigen is unknown. Trimming stripped 3 bases from V and 2 bases from J, with 8 bases between. Germline V lookup: CDR1 SNHLY, CDR2 FYNNEI. This CDR3 is 14 amino acids long. The data derive from a study of T cell repertoires in cytomegalovirus infection. Looking at the study overall: Matching HLA type, along with CMV infection, was indicated by public TCR beta signatures.

Points from the study as a whole: Clonotypes of TCR beta that were HLA-C-restricted and CMV-specific dominated the ex vivo response.

TCRdb reprocessed the reads with MiXCR, giving one entry per CDR3 protein. The sample contains approximately 190,000 distinct CDR3 sequences, about a tenth of which appear only once. The specimen sequenced was PBMCs. The TCR was taken from a human donor in good health (CMV status not recorded). Some clones in this sample may be carry-over from other donors' samples. The chain joins TRBV2 to TRBJ1-5; D gene uncertain. The chain's CDR3 is CASSDFEGNQPQHF. The CDR3 nucleotides read TGTGCCAGCAGTGACTTCGAGGGCAATCAGCCCCAGCATTTT.